A selection of T cell receptor beta chains follows, all from one sample in a study of cytomegalovirus exposure and HLA in healthy donors. Sequencing was performed with immunoSEQ multiplex PCR; in TCRdb, only in-frame clones are kept and a portion is missing. The repertoire consists of some 130,000 clones, with 70% to 85% occurring once and the leading ten covering around 6.3%. The sequencing input was PBMCs. The receptors stem from a man in his forties or fifties in good health and CMV-seropositive. CDR3s include the opening cysteine and the closing phenylalanine or tryptophan. D genes are given only for firm matches. Clone size is stated in some rows and not others, as once, few, many or a class when expanded.

d_call: -; clone_size: -; j_call: TRBJ2-3; v_call: TRBV4-2; cdr3_nt: TGTGCCAGCAGCCAAGGGGGGGGCGGGAGTACAGCAGATACGCAGTATTTT; cdr3_aa: CASSQGGGGSTADTQYF
d_call: TRBD2; clone_size: few; j_call: TRBJ2-2; v_call: TRBV7-8; cdr3_nt: TGTGCCAGCAGCCCACGGGGGGGATCGAACACCGGGGAGCTGTTTTTT; cdr3_aa: CASSPRGGSNTGELFF
d_call: -; clone_size: -; j_call: TRBJ1-1; v_call: TRBV5-5; cdr3_nt: TGTGCCAGCAGCTACGGGTCAAAGAACACTGAAGCTTTCTTT; cdr3_aa: CASSYGSKNTEAFF
d_call: TRBD2; clone_size: -; j_call: TRBJ2-2; v_call: TRBV9; cdr3_nt: TGTGCCAGCAGCTTCCGCGGGGGTTCGACCACCGGGGAGCTGTTTTTT; cdr3_aa: CASSFRGGSTTGELFF
d_call: -; clone_size: -; j_call: TRBJ1-5; v_call: TRBV30; cdr3_nt: TGTGCCTGGAGTGTTGAACAGGGCCGGCCCCAGCATTTT; cdr3_aa: CAWSVEQGRPQHF
d_call: -; clone_size: -; j_call: TRBJ2-3; v_call: TRBV29-1; cdr3_nt: TGCAGCGTCCAGGGCCCTAGCACAGATACGCAGTATTTT; cdr3_aa: CSVQGPSTDTQYF
d_call: -; clone_size: once; j_call: TRBJ2-7; v_call: TRBV6-1; cdr3_nt: TGTGCCAGCAGTGAGACAGGTTGGTCCTACGAGCAGTACTTC; cdr3_aa: CASSETGWSYEQYF
d_call: -; clone_size: -; j_call: TRBJ2-5; v_call: TRBV19; cdr3_nt: TGTGCCAGTAGTATGGGGCCCCTGGGCAGGGAAAAGACCCAGTACTTC; cdr3_aa: CASSMGPLGREKTQYF
d_call: TRBD1; clone_size: -; j_call: TRBJ2-6; v_call: TRBV19; cdr3_nt: TGTGCCAGTAGTATCCGGACAGGCTCTGGGGCCAACGTCCTGACTTTC; cdr3_aa: CASSIRTGSGANVLTF
d_call: TRBD1; clone_size: -; j_call: TRBJ1-2; v_call: TRBV6-5; cdr3_nt: TGTGCCAGCAGTTCCGGGGACAGGACCACAAGAGACACCTTC; cdr3_aa: CASSSGDRTTRDTF
d_call: -; clone_size: -; j_call: TRBJ1-2; v_call: TRBV5-1; cdr3_nt: TGCGCCAGCAGCTCCGCGGGGGCCCGGGGTAACGGCTACACCTTC; cdr3_aa: CASSSAGARGNGYTF
d_call: -; clone_size: few; j_call: TRBJ1-1; v_call: TRBV6-5; cdr3_nt: TGTGCCAGCAGTTACTGGGGGAGGGGGAACACTGAAGCTTTCTTT; cdr3_aa: CASSYWGRGNTEAFF
d_call: TRBD2; clone_size: -; j_call: TRBJ2-2; v_call: TRBV6-5; cdr3_nt: TGTGCCAGCAGTGTTACTAGCGGGGCCACCGGGGAGCTGTTTTTT; cdr3_aa: CASSVTSGATGELFF
d_call: -; clone_size: -; j_call: TRBJ1-1; v_call: TRBV9; cdr3_nt: TGTGCCAGCAGCAGGGACACGAACACTGAAGCTTTCTTT; cdr3_aa: CASSRDTNTEAFF
d_call: -; clone_size: -; j_call: TRBJ2-2; v_call: TRBV5-1; cdr3_nt: TGCGCCAGCAGCCCCCAGGGGCAGGGCCCGAACACCGGGGAGCTGTTTTTT; cdr3_aa: CASSPQGQGPNTGELFF
d_call: -; clone_size: -; j_call: TRBJ2-7; v_call: TRBV6-6; cdr3_nt: TGTGCCAGCAGTTACTCGTCGGTAGAGTCCTACGAGCAGTACTTC; cdr3_aa: CASSYSSVESYEQYF
d_call: TRBD1; clone_size: -; j_call: TRBJ1-2; v_call: TRBV27; cdr3_nt: TGTGCCAGCACCAAGAATCGACAGGGCGGCTACACCTTC; cdr3_aa: CASTKNRQGGYTF
d_call: -; clone_size: -; j_call: TRBJ2-1; v_call: TRBV27; cdr3_nt: TGTGCCAGCAGTCCCCGACAGCAGTACAATGAGCAGTTCTTC; cdr3_aa: CASSPRQQYNEQFF
d_call: -; clone_size: -; j_call: TRBJ1-1; v_call: TRBV11-2; cdr3_nt: TGTGCCAGCAGCTTAGACGGGGTGAACACTGAAGCTTTCTTT; cdr3_aa: CASSLDGVNTEAFF
d_call: TRBD1; clone_size: -; j_call: TRBJ2-7; v_call: TRBV2; cdr3_nt: TGTGCCAGCATCCCGGACAGGGCGGGGGAGCAGTACTTC; cdr3_aa: CASIPDRAGEQYF
d_call: TRBD2; clone_size: -; j_call: TRBJ2-1; v_call: TRBV10-1; cdr3_nt: TGCGCCAGCAGTGACGCCGGGACTAGCGGATACAATGAGCAGTTCTTC; cdr3_aa: CASSDAGTSGYNEQFF
d_call: TRBD2; clone_size: once; j_call: TRBJ2-1; v_call: TRBV6-5; cdr3_nt: TGTGCCAGCAGTTCCCAGACTAGCGGGATCTACAATGAGCAGTTCTTC; cdr3_aa: CASSSQTSGIYNEQFF
d_call: -; clone_size: -; j_call: TRBJ1-5; v_call: TRBV4-2; cdr3_nt: TGTGCCAGCAGCCAAGAGGTGGAGGAAGGTAATCAGCCCCAGCATTTT; cdr3_aa: CASSQEVEEGNQPQHF
d_call: -; clone_size: -; j_call: TRBJ1-6; v_call: TRBV6-4; cdr3_nt: TGTGCCAGCTCTCCGGGGTTGGATTCACCCCTCCACTTT; cdr3_aa: CASSPGLDSPLHF
d_call: -; clone_size: -; j_call: TRBJ2-7; v_call: TRBV18; cdr3_nt: TGTGCCAGCTCACCGGGCACGAGCTCCTACGAGCAGTACTTC; cdr3_aa: CASSPGTSSYEQYF
d_call: -; clone_size: few; j_call: TRBJ1-6; v_call: TRBV15; cdr3_nt: TGTGCCACCAGGGACCGGGACACCTATTCACCCCTCCACTTT; cdr3_aa: CATRDRDTYSPLHF
d_call: -; clone_size: -; j_call: TRBJ2-5; v_call: TRBV10-3; cdr3_nt: TGTGCCATCAGGGCAGGGTCCCAAGAGACCCAGTACTTC; cdr3_aa: CAIRAGSQETQYF
d_call: TRBD2; clone_size: once; j_call: TRBJ2-6; v_call: TRBV7-3; cdr3_nt: TGTGCCAGCAGCTTAATAGGATCTAGCGGGCTTAAATCTGGGGCCAACGTCCTGACTTTC; cdr3_aa: CASSLIGSSGLKSGANVLTF
d_call: TRBD2; clone_size: -; j_call: TRBJ2-3; v_call: TRBV27; cdr3_nt: TGTGCCAGCAGTTTGGAGGAATTTTATTTGACTAGCGGGAGGCATAGCACAGATACGCAGTATTTT; cdr3_aa: CASSLEEFYLTSGRHSTDTQYF
d_call: -; clone_size: -; j_call: TRBJ1-4; v_call: TRBV4-2; cdr3_nt: TGTGCCAGCAGCCTATACCGAGGGGGGGCGAGGGAAAAACTGTTTTTT; cdr3_aa: CASSLYRGGAREKLFF
d_call: TRBD1; clone_size: -; j_call: TRBJ1-5; v_call: TRBV6-5; cdr3_nt: TGTGCCAGCAGCTCCGGGACAGCTAGCAATCAGCCCCAGCATTTT; cdr3_aa: CASSSGTASNQPQHF
d_call: -; clone_size: -; j_call: TRBJ2-1; v_call: TRBV5-1; cdr3_nt: TGCGCCAGCAGCTTGGGCTCTACCTCCTACAATGAGCAGTTCTTC; cdr3_aa: CASSLGSTSYNEQFF
d_call: -; clone_size: -; j_call: TRBJ2-5; v_call: TRBV2; cdr3_nt: TGTGCCTCCGGCCCCCCGAGGCAGACCCAGTACTTC; cdr3_aa: CASGPPRQTQYF
d_call: -; clone_size: -; j_call: TRBJ1-4; v_call: TRBV6-1; cdr3_nt: TGTGCCAGCAGCCCATGGGACGCGGGGGAAAAACTGTTTTTT; cdr3_aa: CASSPWDAGEKLFF
d_call: -; clone_size: -; j_call: TRBJ1-1; v_call: TRBV29-1; cdr3_nt: TGCAGCGTTGGACAAGAGGGCACTGAAGCTTTCTTT; cdr3_aa: CSVGQEGTEAFF
d_call: TRBD1; clone_size: -; j_call: TRBJ1-5; v_call: TRBV30; cdr3_nt: TGCGCCTGGAGTAGGGGGCAGGGGACCCAGCCCCAGCATTTT; cdr3_aa: CAWSRGQGTQPQHF
d_call: TRBD1; clone_size: -; j_call: TRBJ1-5; v_call: TRBV19; cdr3_nt: TGTGCCAGTACCGCCGGACAGGTAGATCAGCCCCAGCATTTT; cdr3_aa: CASTAGQVDQPQHF
d_call: -; clone_size: -; j_call: TRBJ1-2; v_call: TRBV18; cdr3_nt: TGTGCCAGCTCACCAGCGAGTGACCGCGGCTATGGCTACACCTTC; cdr3_aa: CASSPASDRGYGYTF
d_call: -; clone_size: -; j_call: TRBJ2-1; v_call: TRBV29-1; cdr3_nt: TGCAGCGTTGTCCGGGGGGCAAATGAGCAGTTCTTC; cdr3_aa: CSVVRGANEQFF
d_call: -; clone_size: -; j_call: TRBJ2-7; v_call: TRBV4-1; cdr3_nt: TGCGCCAGCAGCCAAGTAGGGGGAGTAGGGTCGGCCGAGCAGTACTTC; cdr3_aa: CASSQVGGVGSAEQYF
d_call: -; clone_size: -; j_call: TRBJ1-2; v_call: TRBV6-1; cdr3_nt: TGTGCCAGCAGTGAACGGGTTGGGGGGGGAGGTGGCTACACCTTC; cdr3_aa: CASSERVGGGGGYTF
d_call: -; clone_size: -; j_call: TRBJ1-1; v_call: TRBV7-9; cdr3_nt: TGTTCCAGCAGCTTCGGTGGCACTGAAGCTTTCTTT; cdr3_aa: CSSSFGGTEAFF
d_call: -; clone_size: -; j_call: TRBJ1-4; v_call: TRBV5-1; cdr3_nt: TGCGCCAGCAGCCAGACAGTTTTGGGAGAAAAACTGTTTTTT; cdr3_aa: CASSQTVLGEKLFF
d_call: TRBD2; clone_size: -; j_call: TRBJ2-7; v_call: TRBV7-9; cdr3_nt: TGTGCCAGCAGTCCCGGGGTAGCGGGGCCGGATTCCTACGAGCAGTACTTC; cdr3_aa: CASSPGVAGPDSYEQYF
d_call: -; clone_size: -; j_call: TRBJ1-1; v_call: TRBV10-3; cdr3_nt: TGTGCCATCAGTGATCAGGGGTTGAACACTGAAGCTTTCTTT; cdr3_aa: CAISDQGLNTEAFF
d_call: TRBD2; clone_size: -; j_call: TRBJ2-5; v_call: TRBV2; cdr3_nt: TGTGCCAGCAGTGAAGGGACTAGTGGGGAGACCCAGTACTTC; cdr3_aa: CASSEGTSGETQYF
d_call: -; clone_size: -; j_call: TRBJ1-5; v_call: TRBV10-3; cdr3_nt: TGTGCCATCAGTGACAGGAACAATCAGCCCCAGCATTTT; cdr3_aa: CAISDRNNQPQHF
d_call: -; clone_size: -; j_call: TRBJ2-2; v_call: TRBV7-9; cdr3_nt: TGTGCCGGCTACACCGGGGAGCTGTTTTTT; cdr3_aa: CAGYTGELFF
d_call: -; clone_size: -; j_call: TRBJ1-1; v_call: TRBV2; cdr3_nt: TGTGCCAGCTCATTACAGGGACTGAACACTGAAGCTTTCTTT; cdr3_aa: CASSLQGLNTEAFF
d_call: -; clone_size: -; j_call: TRBJ1-3; v_call: TRBV28; cdr3_nt: TGTGCCAGCAGGAAGAGCTCTGGAAACACCATATATTTT; cdr3_aa: CASRKSSGNTIYF
d_call: -; clone_size: -; j_call: TRBJ1-1; v_call: TRBV7-6; cdr3_nt: TGTGCCAGCAGCCCGGGGACACACACTGAAGCTTTCTTT; cdr3_aa: CASSPGTHTEAFF
d_call: TRBD1; clone_size: once; j_call: TRBJ1-4; v_call: TRBV5-1; cdr3_nt: TGCGCCAGCAGCCCTACGGGACAGACTAATGAAAAACTGTTTTTT; cdr3_aa: CASSPTGQTNEKLFF
d_call: TRBD2; clone_size: -; j_call: TRBJ2-7; v_call: TRBV11-2; cdr3_nt: TGTGCCAGCAGATACCTTCGGACTAGCGGCTCCTACGAGCAGTACTTC; cdr3_aa: CASRYLRTSGSYEQYF
d_call: -; clone_size: -; j_call: TRBJ1-5; v_call: TRBV18; cdr3_nt: TGTGCCAGCGGGGGGTCTGGAGGCAATCAGCCCCAGCATTTT; cdr3_aa: CASGGSGGNQPQHF
d_call: -; clone_size: -; j_call: TRBJ1-4; v_call: TRBV30; cdr3_nt: TGTGCCTGGAGTCGGGGGGGGACGGATGAAAAACTGTTTTTT; cdr3_aa: CAWSRGGTDEKLFF